The 4 T cell receptor beta chains listed next were all sequenced from one sample in a study of monozygotic twins with inflammatory bowel disease. TCRdb reprocessed the 5' RACE reads and keeps a single row for each CDR3 protein, giving no DNA. The specimen's table records about 450,000 distinct CDR3 sequences. Sample: blood. The receptors were gathered from a human donor with ulcerative colitis or Crohn's disease, or a healthy co-twin of an affected twin (not recorded which).

The chain couples TRBV2 to TRBJ1-1. Germline V lookup: CDR1 SNHLY, CDR2 FYNNEI. The CDR3 extends over 14 amino acids. The CDR3 is CASSDQAGNTEAFF.

V and J are TRBV12-3 or TRBV12-4 and TRBJ1-2; TCRdb's D call, TRBD1, is unchecked because there is no DNA. CDR3 length equals 14 residues. The CDR3 here is CASSLLGTAYGYTF.

V and J are TRBV29-1 and TRBJ2-7; the D call from TCRdb, TRBD2, cannot be confirmed without DNA. This CDR3 has 18 residues. CDR1 and CDR2 (germline): SQVTM, ANQGSEA. CDR3: CSVQGLAGESRRGYEQYF.

The chain combines TRBV2 with TRBJ2-7; the TRBD1 assignment by TCRdb is unverifiable without DNA. CDR1 and CDR2 from the germline V gene are SNHLY and FYNNEI. There are 14 residues in the CDR3. Here the CDR3 reads CASSTDRWGYEQYF.